This T cell receptor (beta chain) was sequenced in a study of response to subunit inactivated influenza vaccine. A single record per CDR3 protein comes from TCRdb applying MiXCR to the RT-PCR reads. The data hold 450,000 to 700,000 distinct CDR3 sequences, with 14% observed a single time. The CDR3 sequence is 15 residues long. Germline V CDR1 and CDR2: LNHDA, SQIVND (reference sequence). With 7 bases removed from V and 4 bases from J, the gap between germline ends came to 14 bases. The source was PBMCs from blood, collected 11 to 12 days after vaccination. The sequence was collected from a man aged 50 to 60 who received an inactivated influenza vaccine. The chain uses TRBV19 and TRBJ1-6; D uncertain. The CDR3 nucleotides read TGTGCCAGTAATTTCCGGGAAAGGTATAATTCACCCCTCCACTTT. This sequence encodes CASNFRERYNSPLHF.